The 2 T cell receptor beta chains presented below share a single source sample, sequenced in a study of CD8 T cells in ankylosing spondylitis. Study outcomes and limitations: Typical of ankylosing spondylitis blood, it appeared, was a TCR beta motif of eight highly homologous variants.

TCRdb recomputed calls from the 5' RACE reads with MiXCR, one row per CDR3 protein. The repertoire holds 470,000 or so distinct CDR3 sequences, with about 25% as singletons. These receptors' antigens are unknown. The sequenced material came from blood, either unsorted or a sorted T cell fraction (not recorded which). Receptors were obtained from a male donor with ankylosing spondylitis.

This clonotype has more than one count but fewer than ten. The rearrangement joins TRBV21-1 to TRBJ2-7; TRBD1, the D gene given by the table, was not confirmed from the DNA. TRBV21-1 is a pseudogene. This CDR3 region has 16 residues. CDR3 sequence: CASSTPDRVGPYEQYF. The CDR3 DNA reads TGTGCCAGCAGCACCCCGGACAGGGTTGGTCCCTACGAGCAGTACTTC.

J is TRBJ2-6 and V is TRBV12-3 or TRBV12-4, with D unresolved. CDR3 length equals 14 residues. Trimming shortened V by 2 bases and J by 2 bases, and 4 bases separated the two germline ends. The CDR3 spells CASSLQAGANVLTF. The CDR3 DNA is TGTGCCAGCAGTTTACAAGCTGGGGCCAACGTCCTGACTTTC.